These T cell receptor beta chains were read from a single sample in a study of post-analysis software for immune sequencing data. From the PCR reads, TCRdb called clonotypes with MiXCR, one entry per CDR3 protein. The sample consists of 750,000 to 950,000 distinct CDR3 sequences, roughly half of them appearing once. The source material was blood. Receptors were obtained from a girl aged 5-17 years with multiple sclerosis. The CDR3 runs from the conserved cysteine through the conserved F or W. Each record gives: clone size, D gene, V gene, J gene, CDR3 protein, CDR3 DNA. The D gene is left open where the match is weak. Size values are once, few and many counts, or a class for expanded clones, and some rows have none.

.	TRBD1	TRBV4-1	TRBJ2-7	CASSHYGTGGSYEQYF	TGCGCCAGCAGCCACTACGGGACAGGGGGCTCCTACGAGCAGTACTTC
.	.	TRBV7-9	TRBJ1-1	CASRGQLNTEAFF	TGTGCCAGCCGCGGACAGTTGAACACTGAAGCTTTCTTT
.	.	TRBV12-3/TRBV12-4	TRBJ2-7	CASSSRGFGEQYF	TGTGCCAGCAGTTCTCGGGGCTTCGGCGAGCAGTACTTC
.	.	TRBV7-9	TRBJ2-4	CASSSPGAGLAKNIQYF	TGTGCCAGCAGCTCGCCTGGGGCGGGTTTAGCCAAAAACATTCAGTACTTC
.	TRBD2	TRBV11-2	TRBJ2-7	CASRRPGLAVDPSYEQYF	TGTGCCAGCAGGCGACCGGGACTAGCTGTAGATCCCTCCTACGAGCAGTACTTC
.	TRBD2	TRBV4-1	TRBJ2-1	CASSQEGVAGGVSYNEQFF	TGCGCCAGCAGCCAAGAGGGAGTAGCGGGGGGGGTCTCCTACAATGAGCAGTTCTTC
.	.	TRBV29-1	TRBJ2-5	CSVSQGRETQYF	TGCAGCGTGTCCCAGGGAAGAGAGACCCAGTACTTC
.	TRBD2	TRBV12-5	TRBJ2-1	CASGLVIAGGSGNEQFF	TGTGCTAGTGGTTTGGTAATAGCGGGAGGTTCAGGCAATGAGCAGTTCTTC
.	TRBD2	TRBV5-1	TRBJ2-1	CASSLAGGLAGGPSSYNEQFF	TGCGCCAGCAGCTTGGCGGGTGGACTAGCGGGAGGGCCTAGCTCCTACAATGAGCAGTTCTTC
.	TRBD2	TRBV2	TRBJ2-7	CASSEEAGNEQYF	TGTGCCAGCAGTGAGGAAGCGGGAAACGAGCAGTACTTC
.	.	TRBV29-1	TRBJ1-1	CSVQPQILNTEAFF	TGCAGCGTCCAACCTCAGATATTAAACACTGAAGCTTTCTTT
.	.	TRBV6-2/TRBV6-3	TRBJ2-7	CASYKGEQYF	TGTGCCAGCTACAAGGGCGAGCAGTACTTC
few	TRBD2	TRBV4-1	TRBJ2-3	CASSPWGGASTDTQYF	TGCGCCAGCAGCCCCTGGGGAGGGGCAAGCACAGATACGCAGTATTTT
.	TRBD2	TRBV29-1	TRBJ2-5	CSVEGQGSGYEQYF	TGCAGCGTTGAAGGTCAGGGTAGCGGGTATGAGCAGTACTTC
.	TRBD1	TRBV19	TRBJ1-2	CASRTQGAVNYGYTF	TGTGCCAGTAGGACCCAGGGGGCGGTGAACTATGGCTACACCTTC